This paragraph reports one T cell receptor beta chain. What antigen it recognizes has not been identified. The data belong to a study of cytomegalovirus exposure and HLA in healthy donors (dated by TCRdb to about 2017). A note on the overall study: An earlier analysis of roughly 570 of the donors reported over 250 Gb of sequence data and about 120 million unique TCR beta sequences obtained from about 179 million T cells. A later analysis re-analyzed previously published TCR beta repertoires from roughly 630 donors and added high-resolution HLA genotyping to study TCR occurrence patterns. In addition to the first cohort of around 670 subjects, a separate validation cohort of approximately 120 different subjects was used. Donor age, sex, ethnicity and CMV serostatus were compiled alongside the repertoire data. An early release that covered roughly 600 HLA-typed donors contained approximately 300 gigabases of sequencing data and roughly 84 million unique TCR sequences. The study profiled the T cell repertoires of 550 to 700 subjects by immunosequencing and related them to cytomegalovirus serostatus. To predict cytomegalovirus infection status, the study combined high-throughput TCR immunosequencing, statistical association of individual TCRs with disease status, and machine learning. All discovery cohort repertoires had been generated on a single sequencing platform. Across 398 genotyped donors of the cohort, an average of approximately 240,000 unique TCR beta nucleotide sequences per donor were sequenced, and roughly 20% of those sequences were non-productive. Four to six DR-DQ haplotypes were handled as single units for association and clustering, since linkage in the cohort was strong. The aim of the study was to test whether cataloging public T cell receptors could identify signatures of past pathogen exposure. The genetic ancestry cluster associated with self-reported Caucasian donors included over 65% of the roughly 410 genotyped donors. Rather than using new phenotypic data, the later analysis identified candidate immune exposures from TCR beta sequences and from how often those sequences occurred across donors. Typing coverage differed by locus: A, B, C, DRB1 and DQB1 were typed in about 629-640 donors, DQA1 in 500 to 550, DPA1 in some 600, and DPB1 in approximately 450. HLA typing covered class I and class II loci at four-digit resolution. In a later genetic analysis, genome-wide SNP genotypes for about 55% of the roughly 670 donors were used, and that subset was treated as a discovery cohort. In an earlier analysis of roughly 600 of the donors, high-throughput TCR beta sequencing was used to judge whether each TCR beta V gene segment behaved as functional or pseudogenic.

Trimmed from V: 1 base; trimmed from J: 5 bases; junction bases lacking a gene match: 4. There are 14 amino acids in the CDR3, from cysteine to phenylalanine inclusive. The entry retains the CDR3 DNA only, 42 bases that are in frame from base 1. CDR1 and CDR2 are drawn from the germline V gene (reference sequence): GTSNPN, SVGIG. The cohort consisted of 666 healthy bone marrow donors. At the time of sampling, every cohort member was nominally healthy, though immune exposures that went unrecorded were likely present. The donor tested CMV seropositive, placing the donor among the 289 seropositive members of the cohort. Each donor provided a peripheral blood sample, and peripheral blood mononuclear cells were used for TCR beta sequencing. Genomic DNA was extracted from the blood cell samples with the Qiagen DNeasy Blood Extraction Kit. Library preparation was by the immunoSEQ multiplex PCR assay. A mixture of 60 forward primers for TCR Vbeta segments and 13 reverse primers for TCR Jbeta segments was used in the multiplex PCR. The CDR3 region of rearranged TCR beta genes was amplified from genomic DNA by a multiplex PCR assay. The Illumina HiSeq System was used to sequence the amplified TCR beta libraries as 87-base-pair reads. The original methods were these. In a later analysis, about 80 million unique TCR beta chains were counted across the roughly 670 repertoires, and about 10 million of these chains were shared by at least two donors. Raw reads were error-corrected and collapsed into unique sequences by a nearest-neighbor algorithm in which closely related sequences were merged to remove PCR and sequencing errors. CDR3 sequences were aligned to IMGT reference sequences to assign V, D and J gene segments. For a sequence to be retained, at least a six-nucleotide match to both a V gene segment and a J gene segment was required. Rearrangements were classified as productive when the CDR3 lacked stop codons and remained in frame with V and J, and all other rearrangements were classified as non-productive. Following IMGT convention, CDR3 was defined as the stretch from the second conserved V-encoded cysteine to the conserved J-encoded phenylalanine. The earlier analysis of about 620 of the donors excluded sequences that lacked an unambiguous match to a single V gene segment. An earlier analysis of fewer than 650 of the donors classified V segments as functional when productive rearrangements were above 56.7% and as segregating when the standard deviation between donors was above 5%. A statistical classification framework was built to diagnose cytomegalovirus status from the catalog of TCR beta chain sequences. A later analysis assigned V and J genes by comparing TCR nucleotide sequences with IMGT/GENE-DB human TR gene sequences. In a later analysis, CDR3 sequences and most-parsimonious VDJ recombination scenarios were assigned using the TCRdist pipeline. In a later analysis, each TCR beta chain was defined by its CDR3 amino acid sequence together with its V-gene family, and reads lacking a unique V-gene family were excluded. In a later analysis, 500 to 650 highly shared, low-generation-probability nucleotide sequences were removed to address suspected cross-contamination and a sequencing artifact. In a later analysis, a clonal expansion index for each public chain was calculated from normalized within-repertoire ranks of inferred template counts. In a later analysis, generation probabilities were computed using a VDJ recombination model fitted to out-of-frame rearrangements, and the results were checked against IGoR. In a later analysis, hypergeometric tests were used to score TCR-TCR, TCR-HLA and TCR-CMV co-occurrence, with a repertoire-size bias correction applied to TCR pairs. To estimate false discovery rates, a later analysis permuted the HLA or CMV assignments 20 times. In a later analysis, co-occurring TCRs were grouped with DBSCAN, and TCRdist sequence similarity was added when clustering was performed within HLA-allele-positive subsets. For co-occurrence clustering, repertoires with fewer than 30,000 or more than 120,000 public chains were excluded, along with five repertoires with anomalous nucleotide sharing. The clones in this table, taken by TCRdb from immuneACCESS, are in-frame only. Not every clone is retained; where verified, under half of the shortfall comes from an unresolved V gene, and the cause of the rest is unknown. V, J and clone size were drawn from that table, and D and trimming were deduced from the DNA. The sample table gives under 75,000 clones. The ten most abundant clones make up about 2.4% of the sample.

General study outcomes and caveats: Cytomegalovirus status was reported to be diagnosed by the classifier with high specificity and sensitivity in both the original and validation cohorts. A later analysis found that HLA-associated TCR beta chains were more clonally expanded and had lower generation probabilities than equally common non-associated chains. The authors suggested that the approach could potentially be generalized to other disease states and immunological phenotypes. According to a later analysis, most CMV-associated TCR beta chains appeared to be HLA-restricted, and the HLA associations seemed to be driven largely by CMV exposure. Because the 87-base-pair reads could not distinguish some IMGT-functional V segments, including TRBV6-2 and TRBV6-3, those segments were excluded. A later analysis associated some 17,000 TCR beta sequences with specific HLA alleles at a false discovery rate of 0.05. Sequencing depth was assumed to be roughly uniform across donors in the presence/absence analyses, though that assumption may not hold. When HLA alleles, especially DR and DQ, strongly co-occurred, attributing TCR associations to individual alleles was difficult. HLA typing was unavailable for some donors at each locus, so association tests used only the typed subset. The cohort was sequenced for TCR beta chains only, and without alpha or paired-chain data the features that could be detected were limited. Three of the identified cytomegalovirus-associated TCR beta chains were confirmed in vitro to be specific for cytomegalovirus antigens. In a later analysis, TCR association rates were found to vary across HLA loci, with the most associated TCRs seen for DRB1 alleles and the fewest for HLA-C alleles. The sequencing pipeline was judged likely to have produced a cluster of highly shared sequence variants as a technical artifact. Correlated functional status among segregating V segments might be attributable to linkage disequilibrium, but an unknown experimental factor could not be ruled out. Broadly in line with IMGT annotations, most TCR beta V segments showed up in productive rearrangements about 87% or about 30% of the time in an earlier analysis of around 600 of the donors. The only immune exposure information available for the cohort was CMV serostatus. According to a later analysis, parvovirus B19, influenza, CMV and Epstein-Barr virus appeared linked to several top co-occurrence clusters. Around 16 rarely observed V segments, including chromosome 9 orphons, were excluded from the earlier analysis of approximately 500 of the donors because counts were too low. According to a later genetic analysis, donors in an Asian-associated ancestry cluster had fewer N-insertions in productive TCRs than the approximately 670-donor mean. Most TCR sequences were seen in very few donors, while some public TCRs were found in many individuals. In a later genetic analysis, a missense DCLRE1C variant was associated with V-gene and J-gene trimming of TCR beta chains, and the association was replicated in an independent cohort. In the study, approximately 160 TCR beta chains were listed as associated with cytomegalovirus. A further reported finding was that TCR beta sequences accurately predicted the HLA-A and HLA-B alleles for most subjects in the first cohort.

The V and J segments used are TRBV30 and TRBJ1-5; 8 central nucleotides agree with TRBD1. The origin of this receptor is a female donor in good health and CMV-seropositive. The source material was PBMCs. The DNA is TGTGCCTGGAGTGCGGGGACAGGTTATCAGCCCCAGCATTTT. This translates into CAWSAGTGYQPQHF.